Detailed here is one T cell receptor (beta chain). Authors' processing steps: Researchers report that nucleated cell counts were estimated from reference gene primer amplification. TCRdb's copy holds only in-frame clones and misses some; the assay was immunoSEQ multiplex PCR. V, J and clone size were drawn from that table, and D and trimming were deduced from the DNA. The table shows about 75,000 clones, with 79% occurring only once. The sample belongs to a study of blood T cell repertoires in COVID-19. Study-level background: The analysed material was cDNA or gDNA that came from T cells, B-cell-depleted T cells, or PBMCs.

The CDR3 totals 18 residues. Germline V gene sequence: CDR1 MNHEY, CDR2 SVGEGT. V shed 1 base and J 2 bases; nucleotides not matched to a gene: 4. Sequenced input: peripheral blood. The TCR comes from a woman of 80 years or more with active or convalescent COVID-19. The genes are TRBV6-2 or TRBV6-3 and TRBJ2-6, with 11 bases matching TRBD1. Here the CDR3 reads CASSYWDRGFTGANVLTF. In nucleotides, the CDR3 is TGTGCCAGCAGTTACTGGGACAGGGGGTTTACTGGGGCCAACGTCCTGACTTTC.